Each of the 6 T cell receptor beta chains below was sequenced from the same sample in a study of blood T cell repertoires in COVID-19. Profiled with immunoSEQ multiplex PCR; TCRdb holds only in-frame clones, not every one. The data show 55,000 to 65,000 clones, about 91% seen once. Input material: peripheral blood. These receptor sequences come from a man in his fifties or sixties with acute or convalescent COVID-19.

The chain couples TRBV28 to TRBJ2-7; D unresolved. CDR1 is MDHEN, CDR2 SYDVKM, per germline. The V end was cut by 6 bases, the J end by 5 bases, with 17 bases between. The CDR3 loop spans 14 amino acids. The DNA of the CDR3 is TGTGCCAGCAGCTCGTCGGCAGAGGTCCACGAGCAGTACTTC. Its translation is CASSSSAEVHEQYF.

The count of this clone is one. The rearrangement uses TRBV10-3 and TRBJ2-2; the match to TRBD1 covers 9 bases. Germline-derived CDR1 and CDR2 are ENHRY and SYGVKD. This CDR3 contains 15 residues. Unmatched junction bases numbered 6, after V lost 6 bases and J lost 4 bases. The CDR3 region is CAIRPGQGSTGELFF. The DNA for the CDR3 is TGTGCCATCAGGCCGGGACAGGGAAGCACCGGGGAGCTGTTTTTT.

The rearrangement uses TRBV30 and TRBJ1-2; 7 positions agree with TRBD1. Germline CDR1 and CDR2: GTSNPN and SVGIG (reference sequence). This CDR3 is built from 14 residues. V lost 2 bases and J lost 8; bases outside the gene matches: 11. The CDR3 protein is CAWSTLITGEGYTF. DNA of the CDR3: TGTGCCTGGAGTACATTAATCACAGGGGAAGGCTACACCTTC.

In nucleotides, the CDR3 is TGTGCCAGCAGTTTAATCCCGACAGATACGCAGTATTTT. This encodes CASSLIPTDTQYF. V gene TRBV28 combines with J gene TRBJ2-3; D is unresolved. The V end lost 2 bases, the J end lost 3 bases, and 6 bases lay between the germline ends. Germline loops: CDR1 MDHEN, CDR2 SYDVKM. This CDR3 is built from 13 residues.

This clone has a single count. The CDR3: CASSQLDRVGTEAFF. The CDR3 nucleotides are TGTGCCAGCAGCCAATTGGACAGGGTTGGAACTGAAGCTTTCTTT. The rearrangement joins TRBV14 to TRBJ1-1, with 8 bases fitting TRBD1. This CDR3 is 15 amino acids long. Germline V gene lookup returns CDR1 SGHDN and CDR2 FVKESK. V shed 2 bases and J 5 bases; nucleotides not matched to a gene: 7.

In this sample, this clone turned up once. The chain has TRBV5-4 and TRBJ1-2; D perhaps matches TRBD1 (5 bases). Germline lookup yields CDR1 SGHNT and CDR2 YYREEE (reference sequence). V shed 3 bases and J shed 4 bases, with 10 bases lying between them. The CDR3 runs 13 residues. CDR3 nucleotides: TGTGCCAGCAGCTCTCAGGGTCCCTATGGCTACACCTTC. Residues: CASSSQGPYGYTF. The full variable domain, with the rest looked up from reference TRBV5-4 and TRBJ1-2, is ETGVTQSPTHLIKTRGQQVTLRCSSQSGHNTVSWYQQALGQGPQFIFQYYREEENGRGNFPPRFSGLQFPNYSSELNVNALELDDSALYLCASSSQGPYGYTFGSGTRLTVV.